The 6 T cell receptor beta chains reported below all come from one sample, sequenced in a study of identical twins. TCRdb reanalysed the 5' RACE reads using MiXCR and keeps one entry per CDR3 protein. The sample has 300,000 to 400,000 distinct CDR3 sequences, 9% to 10% seen once. The sequenced sample consisted of naive T cells sorted from blood. Receptors were obtained from a woman in her 50s in good health.

The CDR3 sequence: CASTRGHGTEAFF. The CDR3, as DNA: TGTGCCTCGACCAGGGGCCACGGGACTGAAGCTTTCTTT. The V and J genes are TRBV10-3 and TRBJ1-1, with a tentative D call TRBD1 (6 bases). The V end was cut by 11 bases, the J end by 5 bases, with 18 bases between. Germline CDR1 ENHRY, CDR2 SYGVKD. The CDR3 covers 13 residues.

This clonotype was found a few times. This chain joins TRBV12-3 or TRBV12-4 and TRBJ1-2, with no clear D. The V end was cut by 8 bases, the J end by 4 bases, with 20 bases between. The CDR3 is 15 residues long. Here the CDR3 reads CASVGDLVPLYGYTF. The CDR3 region has the DNA TGTGCCAGCGTTGGTGACTTGGTCCCTCTCTATGGCTACACCTTC.

This clonotype came up many times. The gene calls are TRBV5-1 and TRBJ2-2; no definite D call. This CDR3 region has 17 residues. V was pared by 0 bases and J by 6 bases, with 18 bases between. CDR1 is SGHRS, CDR2 YFSETQ, per germline. The CDR3 DNA sequence: TGCGCCAGCAGCTTGGAGGTACAGTCTAGGTCATCCGGGGAGCTGTTTTTT. Translating gives CASSLEVQSRSSGELFF. Using reference TRBV5-1 and TRBJ2-2 for the parts outside the CDR3, the full variable domain is KAGVTQTPRYLIKTRGQQVTLSCSPISGHRSVSWYQQTPGQGLQFLFEYFSETQRNKGNFPGRFSGRQFSNSRSEMNVSTLELGDSALYLCASSLEVQSRSSGELFFGEGSRLTVL.

This clonotype has a handful of counts. The V and J genes are TRBV19 and TRBJ2-3; tentatively, D is TRBD1 or TRBD2 (5 bases each). Trimming shortened V by 8 bases and J by 2 bases, and 11 bases separated the two germline ends. The CDR3 runs to 13 residues. The germline V gene encodes CDR1 LNHDA and CDR2 SQIVND (reference sequence). For the CDR3, the DNA is TGTGCCAGTGGGGACCGGAACACAGATACGCAGTATTTT. Translation: CASGDRNTDTQYF.

This clonotype was counted a few times. The chain has TRBV3-1 and TRBJ1-4; possibly TRBD1 for D (5 bases). Trimming removed 2 bases at V and 4 bases at J, with 8 bases between. From germline, CDR1 is LGHDT and CDR2 YNNKEL (reference sequence). The CDR3 is made up of 14 amino acids. CDR3 DNA: TGTGCCAGCAGCCAACCAGGGAATAATGAAAAACTGTTTTTT. This codes for CASSQPGNNEKLFF.

This clonotype was counted many times. The chain combines TRBV27 with TRBJ2-5, with D tentatively TRBD2 (5 bases). The V end lost 4 bases, the J end lost 5 bases, and 14 bases lay between the germline ends. The CDR3 covers 14 residues. Germline V gene data show CDR1 as MNHEY and CDR2 as SMNVEV (reference sequence). In DNA form, the CDR3 reads TGTGCCAGCAGTTCCGTCAGAGGGCGGGAGACCCAGTACTTC. Translating it yields CASSSVRGRETQYF.